What follows describes a single TCR beta chain. This sample is drawn from a study of T cells in narcolepsy. Here immunoSEQ multiplex PCR was the method, and the copy in TCRdb shows in-frame clones only, minus some. The sample records about 30,000 clones, 78% being singletons. This CDR3 has 16 residues. V shed 1 base, J shed 8 bases, and the junction held 8 bases outside the gene matches. The germline V gene has CDR1 SNHLY and CDR2 FYNNEI. Material: CD45RA- memory CD4+ T cells from PBMCs. The chain combines TRBV2 with TRBJ1-2, with TRBD1 identical over 12 bases. This TCR derives from a human donor with narcolepsy. As DNA, the CDR3 is TGTGCCAGCAGTGAAGGGGACAGGGGGCTGGCTTGGGGCTACACCTTC. Translating it yields CASSEGDRGLAWGYTF.